A selection of T cell receptor beta chains follows, all from one sample in a study of CD8 T cells in ankylosing spondylitis. Each CDR3 protein is one row after TCRdb ran MiXCR on the 5' RACE reads. The sample records 750,000 to 850,000 distinct CDR3 sequences, approximately 12% being singletons. Source material: blood, either unsorted or a sorted T cell fraction (not recorded which). The receptors stem from a male donor with ankylosing spondylitis. CDR3s include the opening cysteine and the closing phenylalanine or tryptophan. D genes are given only for firm matches. Clone size is shown for a subset of rows, as once, few, many or a class of expanded clone.

CDR3nt: TGCAGTGCTAGCGGTCCTACCTTTGGCAATCAGCCCCAGCATTTT
CDR3aa: CSASGPTFGNQPQHF
abundance: many
len: 15
v_gene: TRBV20-1
j_gene: TRBJ1-5
d_gene: -

CDR3nt: TGTGCCAGCAGAATACCCGGGACAGAGACCGGGGAGCTGTTTTTT
CDR3aa: CASRIPGTETGELFF
abundance: few
len: 15
v_gene: TRBV7-9
j_gene: TRBJ2-2
d_gene: TRBD1

CDR3nt: TGTGCCAGCAGTTACTGGGGCAGGGGGACCGGGGAGCTGTTTTTT
CDR3aa: CASSYWGRGTGELFF
abundance: -
len: 15
v_gene: TRBV6-5
j_gene: TRBJ2-2
d_gene: TRBD1

CDR3nt: TGTGCCAGCAGCCCCAATTGGGGCGATACGATGAACACTGAAGCTTTCTTT
CDR3aa: CASSPNWGDTMNTEAFF
abundance: few
len: 17
v_gene: TRBV7-9
j_gene: TRBJ1-1
d_gene: -

CDR3nt: TGTGCCAGCAGCCTCCGACAGATATCTAACTATGGCTACACCTTC
CDR3aa: CASSLRQISNYGYTF
abundance: few
len: 15
v_gene: TRBV7-2
j_gene: TRBJ1-2
d_gene: -

CDR3nt: TGTGCCAGCAGCTTTCAGGGGCAAGGTACTGAAGCTTTCTTT
CDR3aa: CASSFQGQGTEAFF
abundance: few
len: 14
v_gene: TRBV7-2
j_gene: TRBJ1-1
d_gene: -

CDR3nt: TGTGCCAGCAGCTTGGCCGTCGAGGGGAGCTCCTACGAGCAGTACTTC
CDR3aa: CASSLAVEGSSYEQYF
abundance: -
len: 16
v_gene: TRBV5-5
j_gene: TRBJ2-7
d_gene: -

CDR3nt: TGCGCCAGCAGCCTTGGGACACGGGGGACTAGCCGGTCGCAGTATTTT
CDR3aa: CASSLGTRGTSRSQYF
abundance: few
len: 16
v_gene: TRBV4-3
j_gene: TRBJ2-3
d_gene: TRBD2

CDR3nt: TGCAGTGCGGTAGATCCCGGAGGGGGCGTGAATCAGCCCCAGCATTTT
CDR3aa: CSAVDPGGGVNQPQHF
abundance: -
len: 16
v_gene: TRBV20-1
j_gene: TRBJ1-5
d_gene: TRBD1

CDR3nt: TGCAGTGCGCGTCCGGGACTAGTCAGTAGGGAGCAGTACTTC
CDR3aa: CSARPGLVSREQYF
abundance: -
len: 14
v_gene: TRBV20-1
j_gene: TRBJ2-7
d_gene: TRBD2

CDR3nt: TGTGCCAGCAGCCTGGCCCGGACAGGTCAAGGCCAGTACTTC
CDR3aa: CASSLARTGQGQYF
abundance: few
len: 14
v_gene: TRBV6-1
j_gene: TRBJ2-5
d_gene: TRBD1

CDR3nt: TGTGCCAGCAGCTACGACCCAGGCGGGGAGCTGTTTTTT
CDR3aa: CASSYDPGGELFF
abundance: few
len: 13
v_gene: TRBV11-2
j_gene: TRBJ2-2
d_gene: -

CDR3nt: TGCGCCAGCAGCTTACGGACAGCCAACTATGGCTACACCTTC
CDR3aa: CASSLRTANYGYTF
abundance: many
len: 14
v_gene: TRBV5-1
j_gene: TRBJ1-2
d_gene: -

CDR3nt: TGTGCCAGCAGCCAAGATGGGGGGAACACCGGGGAGCTGTTTTTT
CDR3aa: CASSQDGGNTGELFF
abundance: few
len: 15
v_gene: TRBV4-2
j_gene: TRBJ2-2
d_gene: -

CDR3nt: TGCAGTGTTGGACAGGGGAGGGGGAATGAGCAGTTCTTC
CDR3aa: CSVGQGRGNEQFF
abundance: -
len: 13
v_gene: TRBV20-1
j_gene: TRBJ2-1
d_gene: TRBD1

CDR3nt: TGTGCCAGCAGCTTAGTCAACAATGAGCAGTTCTTC
CDR3aa: CASSLVNNEQFF
abundance: many
len: 12
v_gene: TRBV11-2
j_gene: TRBJ2-1
d_gene: -

CDR3nt: TGTGCAAGTCTCTACCTCTGGGGTGCGAACACCGGGGAGCTGTTTTTT
CDR3aa: CASLYLWGANTGELFF
abundance: -
len: 16
v_gene: TRBV12-2
j_gene: TRBJ2-2
d_gene: -

CDR3nt: TGCGCCAGCAGCCAAGAGGTATTCGGGAGCCGGTACCAAGAGACCCAGTACTTC
CDR3aa: CASSQEVFGSRYQETQYF
abundance: many
len: 18
v_gene: TRBV4-3
j_gene: TRBJ2-5
d_gene: -

CDR3nt: TGCAGTGCTAGGTCAGGACAGGGTGCCCCTGGAAACACCATATATTTT
CDR3aa: CSARSGQGAPGNTIYF
abundance: -
len: 16
v_gene: TRBV20-1
j_gene: TRBJ1-3
d_gene: TRBD1

CDR3nt: TGCAGTGCTGTTAGAAGCGAAAAACTGTTTTTT
CDR3aa: CSAVRSEKLFF
abundance: few
len: 11
v_gene: TRBV20-1
j_gene: TRBJ1-4
d_gene: -

CDR3nt: TGTGCCAGCAGTTTAGGGGGCGGGAATGTAGGGCCCCAGCATTTT
CDR3aa: CASSLGGGNVGPQHF
abundance: few
len: 15
v_gene: TRBV28
j_gene: TRBJ1-5
d_gene: -

CDR3nt: TGTGCCACCAGGACCGGGGGAGCAGATACGCAGTATTTT
CDR3aa: CATRTGGADTQYF
abundance: -
len: 13
v_gene: TRBV15
j_gene: TRBJ2-3
d_gene: -

CDR3nt: TGTGCCACCAGTGATTTTGCGACAGATACGCAGTATTTT
CDR3aa: CATSDFATDTQYF
abundance: few
len: 13
v_gene: TRBV24-1
j_gene: TRBJ2-3
d_gene: -

CDR3nt: TGTGCCAGCAGATCTAGCTTTAGCACAGATACGCAGTATTTT
CDR3aa: CASRSSFSTDTQYF
abundance: many
len: 14
v_gene: TRBV7-2
j_gene: TRBJ2-3
d_gene: -

CDR3nt: TGTGCCAGCAGCAAAGTATTGGACGAATGGGGAGCTTTCTTT
CDR3aa: CASSKVLDEWGAFF
abundance: many
len: 14
v_gene: TRBV21-1
j_gene: TRBJ1-1
d_gene: -

CDR3nt: TGCGCCAGCAGCCGACATCAAGTCCCCGGGAGGAGCGCAGATACGCAGTATTTT
CDR3aa: CASSRHQVPGRSADTQYF
abundance: -
len: 18
v_gene: TRBV4-1
j_gene: TRBJ2-3
d_gene: TRBD2

CDR3nt: TGTGCCAGCAGGTCGGTTATGAACACTGAAGCTTTCTTT
CDR3aa: CASRSVMNTEAFF
abundance: few
len: 13
v_gene: TRBV28
j_gene: TRBJ1-1
d_gene: -

CDR3nt: TGTGCCAGCTCCCCGGTCGGGGAGCTGTTTTTT
CDR3aa: CASSPVGELFF
abundance: -
len: 11
v_gene: TRBV18
j_gene: TRBJ2-2
d_gene: -

CDR3nt: TGTGCCAGCAGTTTCAGGCAGAAGCACGAGCAGTACTTC
CDR3aa: CASSFRQKHEQYF
abundance: many
len: 13
v_gene: TRBV12-3/TRBV12-4
j_gene: TRBJ2-7
d_gene: -

CDR3nt: TGCGCCAGCAGCCGTACCGCGTCAGGGACCTACGAGCAGTACTTC
CDR3aa: CASSRTASGTYEQYF
abundance: -
len: 15
v_gene: TRBV4-1
j_gene: TRBJ2-7
d_gene: -

CDR3nt: TGTGCCAGCAGTCCACAAACAGGTGGACAAGGAGGCTACACCTTC
CDR3aa: CASSPQTGGQGGYTF
abundance: -
len: 15
v_gene: TRBV6-1
j_gene: TRBJ1-2
d_gene: -

CDR3nt: TGTGCCACCTGGGACAGAAGGGGTTCACCCCTCCACTTT
CDR3aa: CATWDRRGSPLHF
abundance: few
len: 13
v_gene: TRBV7-2
j_gene: TRBJ1-6
d_gene: TRBD1

CDR3nt: TGTGCCAGCAGCTTGGGCAGGGCCTCGGCTGAGCAGTTCTTC
CDR3aa: CASSLGRASAEQFF
abundance: many
len: 14
v_gene: TRBV11-3
j_gene: TRBJ2-1
d_gene: -

CDR3nt: TGCAGTGCTAGAGATCTGCCAGGGCGGGAGACCCAGTACTTC
CDR3aa: CSARDLPGRETQYF
abundance: -
len: 14
v_gene: TRBV20-1
j_gene: TRBJ2-5
d_gene: -

CDR3nt: TGCGCCAGCAGACTAGCGGGGGAGTACAATGAGCAGTTCTTC
CDR3aa: CASRLAGEYNEQFF
abundance: many
len: 14
v_gene: TRBV5-1
j_gene: TRBJ2-1
d_gene: TRBD2

CDR3nt: TGTGCCAGCAGTGAATTTGGGACGGAGAATCAGCCCCAGCATTTT
CDR3aa: CASSEFGTENQPQHF
abundance: few
len: 15
v_gene: TRBV2
j_gene: TRBJ1-5
d_gene: -

CDR3nt: TGTGCCAGTCTGGGAACTGGACAGGGCCACCAAGAGACCCAGTACTTC
CDR3aa: CASLGTGQGHQETQYF
abundance: few
len: 16
v_gene: TRBV28
j_gene: TRBJ2-5
d_gene: TRBD1

CDR3nt: TGCAGTGCTCCGGAGGGGGCGAGCTCTGGAAACACCATATATTTT
CDR3aa: CSAPEGASSGNTIYF
abundance: -
len: 15
v_gene: TRBV20-1
j_gene: TRBJ1-3
d_gene: TRBD1

CDR3nt: TGCAGTGCTAGAGTGTCGGGATGGGAGCAGTTCTTC
CDR3aa: CSARVSGWEQFF
abundance: few
len: 12
v_gene: TRBV20-1
j_gene: TRBJ2-1
d_gene: -

CDR3nt: TGCGCCAGCAGCCAACGGACAGGGGTTTTTTACGAGCAGTACTTC
CDR3aa: CASSQRTGVFYEQYF
abundance: many
len: 15
v_gene: TRBV5-1
j_gene: TRBJ2-7
d_gene: TRBD1

CDR3nt: TGCAGTGCTAGAGCCAAGACGGACGGGCAGTTCTTC
CDR3aa: CSARAKTDGQFF
abundance: few
len: 12
v_gene: TRBV20-1
j_gene: TRBJ2-1
d_gene: -

CDR3nt: TGTGCCAGCAGCTTGAGACAGGGGTATTATGATGAGCAGTTCTTC
CDR3aa: CASSLRQGYYDEQFF
abundance: -
len: 15
v_gene: TRBV7-2
j_gene: TRBJ2-1
d_gene: TRBD1

CDR3nt: TGCAGCGTACAGACACTAGTGAACGGGGAGCTGTTTTTT
CDR3aa: CSVQTLVNGELFF
abundance: -
len: 13
v_gene: TRBV29-1
j_gene: TRBJ2-2
d_gene: -

CDR3nt: TGTGCCAGCAGCTTACCTCTCGAGGGAGGGCCCACCGGGGAGCTGTTTTTT
CDR3aa: CASSLPLEGGPTGELFF
abundance: -
len: 17
v_gene: TRBV7-2
j_gene: TRBJ2-2
d_gene: TRBD2

CDR3nt: TGTGCCAGCAGTCAAGTCCGGGGTTGGGCACGGCGCCATGAGCAGTTCTTC
CDR3aa: CASSQVRGWARRHEQFF
abundance: many
len: 17
v_gene: TRBV5-5
j_gene: TRBJ2-1
d_gene: -

CDR3nt: TGCAGTGCTAGAGGCTGGCGGGAAAGCTCCTACGAGCAGTACTTC
CDR3aa: CSARGWRESSYEQYF
abundance: -
len: 15
v_gene: TRBV20-1
j_gene: TRBJ2-7
d_gene: -

CDR3nt: TGTGCCAGCAGCATCACAGGGAGGGGTGCCAGTGAGACCCAGTACTTC
CDR3aa: CASSITGRGASETQYF
abundance: many
len: 16
v_gene: TRBV7-8
j_gene: TRBJ2-5
d_gene: -